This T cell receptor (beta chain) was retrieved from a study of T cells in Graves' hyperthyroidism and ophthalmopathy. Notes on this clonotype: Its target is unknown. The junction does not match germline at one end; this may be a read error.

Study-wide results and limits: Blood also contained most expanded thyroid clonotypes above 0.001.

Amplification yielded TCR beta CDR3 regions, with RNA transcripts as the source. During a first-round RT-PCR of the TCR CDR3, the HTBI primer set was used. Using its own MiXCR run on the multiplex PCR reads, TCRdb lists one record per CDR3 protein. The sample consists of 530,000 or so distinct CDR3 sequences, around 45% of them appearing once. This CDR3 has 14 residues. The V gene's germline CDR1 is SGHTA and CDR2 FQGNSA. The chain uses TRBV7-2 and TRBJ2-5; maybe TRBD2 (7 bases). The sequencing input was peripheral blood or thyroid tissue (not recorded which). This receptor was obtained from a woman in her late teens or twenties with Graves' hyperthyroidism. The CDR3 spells CASSQFGGPETQYF. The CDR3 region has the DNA TGCGCCAGCAGCCAATTCGGGGGGCCAGAGACCCAGTACTTC.